The 12 T cell receptor beta chains below were found in one sample sequenced in a study of T cell responses to AZD1222 COVID-19 vaccine. Repertoires were generated with immunoSEQ multiplex PCR, while TCRdb's copy carries only in-frame clones and drops some. This table holds some 190,000 clones, roughly 90% found once. This specimen was peripheral blood, taken 28 days after the second AZD1222 dose. The receptors shown here come from an adult who received the AZD1222 COVID-19 vaccine.

The J gene is TRBJ1-1, the V gene TRBV30, with unresolved D. The V gene lost 3 bases and the J gene lost 0 bases, with 14 bases spanning the gap. Looked up from germline, CDR1 is GTSNPN and CDR2 is SVGIG (reference sequence). This CDR3 comprises 15 residues. CDR3 sequence (DNA): TGTGCCTGGAGAGCCAGCGGACGGTTGAACACTGAAGCTTTCTTT. Its protein is CAWRASGRLNTEAFF.

The CDR3 region is CASSSMPGGNFLPFLAFF. In DNA, the CDR3 is TGTGCCAGCAGCTCCATGCCGGGGGGAAACTTTTTACCCTTCCTAGCTTTCTTT. The chain couples TRBV7-8 to TRBJ1-1; possibly TRBD1 for D (5 bases). V was pared by 4 bases and J by 10 bases, with 31 bases between. The CDR3 has 18 residues. Per germline, CDR1 SGHVS and CDR2 FQNEAQ.

V gene TRBV15 combines with J gene TRBJ2-1, with D possibly matching TRBD2 (5 bases). CDR1 is LNHNV and CDR2 is YYDKDF in the germline V gene (reference sequence). Trimming cost V 0 bases and J 4 bases, with 10 bases left between them. The CDR3 consists of 15 residues. In DNA, the CDR3 is TGTGCCACCAGCAGAGACCGGAGAGGGTACAATGAGCAGTTCTTC. It yields the protein CATSRDRRGYNEQFF.

V is TRBV7-3 and J is TRBJ2-6; either TRBD1 or TRBD2 may fit D (6 bases each). This CDR3 is built from 18 residues. The germline V gene encodes CDR1 SGHTA and CDR2 FQGTGA. Trimming took 5 bases from V and 0 from J, leaving 17 bases between them. The CDR3 protein is CASSLQGGQISGANVLTF. Written as DNA, the CDR3 is TGTGCCAGCAGCCTCCAAGGGGGGCAGATCTCTGGGGCCAACGTCCTGACTTTC.

The chain links TRBV27 to TRBJ1-3; TRBD1 is a possible D gene (5 bases). The CDR3 loop spans 14 amino acids. Germline V gene lookup returns CDR1 MNHEY and CDR2 SMNVEV (reference sequence). V was trimmed by 0 bases and J by 4 bases, leaving 7 bases between them. The CDR3 region is CASSLSAGGNTIYF. In nucleotides, the CDR3 is TGTGCCAGCAGTTTATCGGCAGGGGGAAACACCATATATTTT.

This clone was detected only a few times. The genes are TRBV9 and TRBJ2-1; 8 bases agree with TRBD2. Unmatched junction bases numbered 18, after V lost 0 bases and J lost 4 bases. CDR1 is SGDLS, CDR2 YYNGEE, per germline. The CDR3 is made up of 20 amino acids. Written as DNA, the CDR3 is TGTGCCAGCAGCGTAGAGCCATCCGGACTAGCTCGGGGCCTTTACAATGAGCAGTTCTTC. Translation: CASSVEPSGLARGLYNEQFF.

The chain uses TRBV4-1 and TRBJ2-4; D may be TRBD1 (6 bases). Germline values: CDR1 MGHRA, CDR2 YSYEKL. Trimming cost V 7 bases and J 0 bases, with 13 bases left between them. This CDR3 is 15 amino acids long. The CDR3 reads CASTETGLAKNIQYF. As DNA, the CDR3 is TGCGCCAGCACCGAAACAGGGCTAGCCAAAAACATTCAGTACTTC.

This clone came up a few times. The V gene is TRBV30, the J gene TRBJ1-6, with 8 bases matching TRBD1. V was clipped by 4 bases and J by 5 bases; unmatched bases: 10. This CDR3 is 16 amino acids long. The V gene's germline CDR1 is GTSNPN and CDR2 SVGIG (reference sequence). CDR3 coding DNA: TGTGCCTGGATGCGTGACAGGGGAGCGAATAATTCACCCCTCCACTTT. This codes for CAWMRDRGANNSPLHF.

The rearrangement joins TRBV11-2 to TRBJ2-1; 9 bases map to TRBD1. Per germline, CDR1 SGHAT and CDR2 FQNNGV. V was clipped by 4 bases and J by 4 bases; unmatched bases: 14. The CDR3 spans 18 residues. CDR3 protein: CASSSPGTGRGIYNEQFF. CDR3 nucleotide sequence: TGTGCCAGCAGCTCTCCCGGGACAGGGCGCGGGATTTACAATGAGCAGTTCTTC.

The V call is TRBV11-1, the J call TRBJ2-5; D perhaps matches TRBD1 (5 bases). Germline loops: CDR1 SGHAT, CDR2 FQDESV (reference sequence). Between the trimmed V and J ends, which lost 2 bases and 2 bases, there was a span of 15 bases. The CDR3 spans 16 residues. As DNA, the CDR3 is TGTGCCAGCAGCTTAAGTAGGGGCTATTTTCAAGAGACCCAGTACTTC. Encoded protein: CASSLSRGYFQETQYF.

This clone has only a few counts. This chain uses TRBV6-5 with TRBJ1-2, with D maybe TRBD1 (5 bases). The V end was cut by 7 bases, the J end by 5 bases, with 17 bases between. Germline CDR1 MNHEY, CDR2 SVGAGI. The CDR3 covers 14 residues. Here the CDR3 reads CASTPGVRGYGYTF. CDR3 DNA sequence: TGTGCCAGCACCCCGGGGGTTAGAGGTTATGGCTACACCTTC.

The genes are TRBV24-1 and TRBJ1-2; TRBD1 aligns across 9 bases. From germline, CDR1 is KGHDR and CDR2 SFDVKD. The CDR3 contains 13 residues. The V gene end was trimmed by 0 bases and the J gene end by 8 bases; junction bases not matched to a gene: 0. CDR3 sequence (DNA): TGTGCCACCAGTGATTTGACAGGGGGCGGCTACACCTTC. This codes for CATSDLTGGGYTF.